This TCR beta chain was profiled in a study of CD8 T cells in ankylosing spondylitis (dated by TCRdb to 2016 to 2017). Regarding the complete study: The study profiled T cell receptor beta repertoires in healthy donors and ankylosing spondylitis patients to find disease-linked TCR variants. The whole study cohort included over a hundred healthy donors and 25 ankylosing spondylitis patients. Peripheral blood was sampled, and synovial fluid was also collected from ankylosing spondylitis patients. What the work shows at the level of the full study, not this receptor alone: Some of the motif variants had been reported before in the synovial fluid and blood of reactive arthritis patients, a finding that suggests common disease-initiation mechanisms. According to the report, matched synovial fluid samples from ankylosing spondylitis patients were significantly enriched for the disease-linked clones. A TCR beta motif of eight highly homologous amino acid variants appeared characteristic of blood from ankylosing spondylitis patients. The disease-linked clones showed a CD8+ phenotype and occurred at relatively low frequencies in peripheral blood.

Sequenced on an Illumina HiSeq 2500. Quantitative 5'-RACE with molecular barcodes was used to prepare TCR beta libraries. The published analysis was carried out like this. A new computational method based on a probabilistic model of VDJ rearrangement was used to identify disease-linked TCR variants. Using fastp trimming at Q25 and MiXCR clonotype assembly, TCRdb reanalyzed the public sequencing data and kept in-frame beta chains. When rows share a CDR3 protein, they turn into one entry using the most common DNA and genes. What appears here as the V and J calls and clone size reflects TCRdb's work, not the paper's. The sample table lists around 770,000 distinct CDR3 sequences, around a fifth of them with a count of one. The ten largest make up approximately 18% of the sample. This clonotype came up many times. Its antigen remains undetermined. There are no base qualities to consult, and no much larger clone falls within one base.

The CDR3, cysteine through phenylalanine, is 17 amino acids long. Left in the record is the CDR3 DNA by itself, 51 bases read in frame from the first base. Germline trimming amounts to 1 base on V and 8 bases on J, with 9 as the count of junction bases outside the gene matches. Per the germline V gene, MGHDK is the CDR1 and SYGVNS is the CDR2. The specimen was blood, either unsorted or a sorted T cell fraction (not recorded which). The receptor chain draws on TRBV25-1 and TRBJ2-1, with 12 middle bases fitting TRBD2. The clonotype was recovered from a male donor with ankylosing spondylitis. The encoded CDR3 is CASSELELASGRDEQFF. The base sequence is TGTGCCAGCAGTGAATTAGAGCTGGCTAGCGGGAGGGATGAGCAGTTCTTC.